Below are 9 T cell receptor beta chains sequenced from a single sample in a study of post-analysis software for immune sequencing data (dated by TCRdb to 2013 to 2016). Study-level results and caveats: Significantly higher frequencies in patients than in controls were found for roughly 5 TRBV segments, including TRBV5-6, TRBV5-1 and TRBV20-1.

Their specific antigens are unknown. Preparation of the library involved PCR. For sequencing, an Illumina HiSeq 2500 was employed. To reduce PCR and sequencing biases, unique molecular identifiers were incorporated into the TCR beta cDNA libraries. TCRdb passed the public sequencing reads through fastp at Q25 and MiXCR, retaining productive beta sequences. All rows with the same CDR3 protein become a single entry with the most common DNA and genes. The sample contains about 760,000 distinct CDR3 sequences, less than 35% of them found a single time. Around 0.55% of the sample goes to the ten largest clones. Source material: blood. Source of these receptors: a girl aged 5-17 years with multiple sclerosis.

This clonotype has ten or more counts. The V call is TRBV29-1, the J call TRBJ2-4; D call uncertain. V gave up 1 base and J gave up 6 bases, with 4 bases separating them. The CDR3 is made up of 11 amino acids. The germline CDR1 and CDR2 sequences are SQVTM and ANQGSEA. The CDR3 nucleotides are TGCAGCGTTGAAGGTGGAAACATTCAGTACTTC. Translated, it gives CSVEGGNIQYF. The variable domain in full, with the rest retrieved from reference TRBV29-1 and TRBJ2-4, is SAVISQKPSRDICQRGTSLTIQCQVDSQVTMMFWYRQQPGQSLTLIATANQGSEATYESGFVIDKFPISRPNLTFSTLTVSNMSPEDSSIYLCSVEGGNIQYFGAGTRLSVL.

V and J are TRBV24-1 and TRBJ2-1; 14 bases match TRBD2. CDR1 is KGHDR and CDR2 is SFDVKD in the germline V gene. The CDR3 is made up of 14 amino acids. The trim removed 8 bases at V and 8 bases at J, leaving 4 bases unmatched. Written as DNA, the CDR3 is TGTGCCACCACCGGGACTAGCGGGAGCGATGAGCAGTTCTTC. Translated, it gives CATTGTSGSDEQFF.

The chain recombines TRBV7-9 with TRBJ2-7, with D possibly matching TRBD1 (5 bases). This CDR3 contains 14 residues. Deletions cut 1 base from V and 7 bases from J, with 14 bases between. Germline CDR1 is SEHNR and CDR2 is FQNEAQ (reference sequence). CDR3 loop: CASSLVARVGEQYF. The CDR3 DNA sequence: TGTGCCAGCAGCTTAGTAGCCAGGGTAGGGGAGCAGTACTTC. Full variable domain (remainder filled in from reference TRBV7-9 and TRBJ2-7): DTGVSQNPRHKITKRGQNVTFRCDPISEHNRLYWYRQTLGQGPEFLTYFQNEAQLEKSRLLSDRFSAERPKGSFSTLEIQRTEQGDSAMYLCASSLVARVGEQYFGPGTRLTVT.

This clonotype was found a few times. A much larger clone lies a single base off, so this may be a read error. This chain joins TRBV29-1 and TRBJ2-3; D is perhaps TRBD2 (6 bases). Per germline, CDR1 SQVTM and CDR2 ANQGSEA. This CDR3 comprises 10 residues. CDR3 bases: TGCAGCGTGGGGGGAGATACGCGGTATTTT. Protein product: CSVGGDTRYF.

Points on this clonotype: Compared with germline, one end of the junction differs, possibly owing to a read error. The gene calls are TRBV12-3 or TRBV12-4 and TRBJ2-3; 8 positions agree with TRBD1. CDR3 size: 16 residues. CDR3 residues: CTSNIRQGYGTDTQYF. The CDR3, as DNA: TGTACCAGCAACATAAGACAGGGGTATGGCACAGATACGCAGTATTTT.

The chain combines TRBV4-3 with TRBJ2-3, with 12 bases aligning to TRBD1. Germline V CDR1 and CDR2: LGHNA, YSLEER. The junction had 14 bases not matched to a gene; V was cut back by 3 bases and J by 4 bases. The CDR3 spans 19 residues. CDR3 nucleotide sequence: TGCGCCAGCAGCCATGAGAGGGGGACAGGGGGCGTCAAGGCAGATACGCAGTATTTT. This codes for CASSHERGTGGVKADTQYF.

As concerns this clonotype: This CDR3 is missing its conserved last phenylalanine or tryptophan, likely due to a read error. The V call is TRBV10-3, the J call TRBJ1-5; D is unresolved. V gave up 0 bases and J gave up 1 base, with 10 bases separating them. This CDR3 is built from 16 residues. CDR1 is ENHRY, CDR2 SYGVKD, per germline. CDR3 region: CAISESLPSSNQPQHV. DNA of the CDR3: TGTGCCATCAGTGAGTCACTGCCCTCGAGCAATCAGCCCCAGCATGTT.

V gene TRBV9 combines with J gene TRBJ1-2, with D possibly TRBD1 on 5 matching bases. The V end was cut by 3 bases, the J end by 2 bases, with 17 bases between. The CDR3 is 16 residues long. Germline assignment: CDR1 SGDLS and CDR2 YYNGEE. The chain's CDR3 is CASSAPAGTQNYGYTF. In DNA, the CDR3 is TGTGCCAGCAGCGCACCTGCCGGGACCCAGAACTATGGCTACACCTTC.

The chain is built from TRBV7-2 and TRBJ1-5; D uncertain. The CDR3 is made up of 12 amino acids. Trimming stripped 8 bases from V and 5 bases from J, with 10 bases between. The germline gives CDR1 SGHTA, CDR2 FQGNSA. The CDR3 sequence: CASSDPDQPQHF. The CDR3 nucleotides read TGTGCCAGCTCCGACCCCGATCAGCCCCAGCATTTT.